This TCR beta chain came from a study of shared clonotypes between healthy human individuals. The data were produced by immunoSEQ multiplex PCR, yet TCRdb's version contains in-frame clones alone and is incomplete. The sample has around 690,000 clones, roughly 87% seen once. Trimming cost V 5 bases and J 4 bases, with 6 bases left between them. Germline V gene data show CDR1 as SEHNR and CDR2 as FQNEAQ (reference sequence). The length of the CDR3 is 12 residues. About this clone itself: Other DNA sequences from this sample encode an identical CDR3 as well.

The chain is built from TRBV7-9 and TRBJ2-1; D is undetermined. The TCR comes from a man between 18 and 29 years old in good health. Some clones in this sample may be carry-over from other donors' samples. The source material was memory CD8+ T cells from PBMCs. Subset of the sample: CD45RO+ cells pooled with CCR7-negative TemRA cells. CDR3 DNA: TGTGCCAGCAGCCCTGGGTACAATGAGCAGTTCTTC. It translates to CASSPGYNEQFF.